This TCR beta chain was documented in a study of cytomegalovirus exposure and HLA in healthy donors. Study information: In an early release, HLA-typed donors contributed 75 million to 85 million unique TCR sequences. Whole-study results and caveats: In a later analysis, TCR beta V- and J-gene trimming was associated with a missense DCLRE1C variant. Reportedly, a later analysis found an Asian-associated ancestry cluster had fewer N-insertions than the approximately 670-donor mean. In an earlier analysis, productive rearrangement rates for most beta V segments clustered near 87% or 30%.

With regard to this clone: Its antigen is unidentified.

Both 60 Vbeta primers and 13 Jbeta primers went into the PCR. TCRdb's copy holds only in-frame clones and misses some; the assay was immunoSEQ multiplex PCR. The sample yields around 150,000 clones, roughly 76% seen once. Sequences were obtained from PBMCs. This TCR came from a human donor in good health.

The CDR3 spells CASRDGQGFGQPQHF. As DNA, the CDR3 is TGTGCCAGCAGAGACGGACAGGGGTTTGGTCAGCCCCAGCATTTT. The chain has TRBV7-8 and TRBJ1-5, with 9 bases that match TRBD1. After removal of 6 bases from V and 6 bases from J, the junction contained 9 bases not matched to a gene. CDR3 length: 15 amino acids. The germline CDR1 and CDR2 sequences are SGHVS and FQNEAQ.